This T cell receptor beta chain was retrieved from a study of cytomegalovirus exposure and HLA in healthy donors. The CDR3 is 13 amino acids. CDR1 and CDR2 from the germline V gene are LGHNA and YSLEER. Between the trimmed V and J ends, which lost 0 bases and 8 bases, there was a span of 7 bases. This clone showed up many times. The target antigen is unknown. General observations from the study: Owing to their indistinguishability, certain V segments, notably TRBV6-2 and TRBV6-3, were excluded. It was confirmed in vitro that a few of the CMV-associated chains were specific for CMV antigens. The majority of CMV-associated TCR beta chains were reported as apparently HLA-restricted in a later analysis. In a later analysis, HLA-C alleles had the fewest associated TCRs, DRB1 alleles the most.

Researchers ran the PCR with 60 Vbeta and 13 Jbeta primers. Assay: immunoSEQ multiplex PCR; the TCRdb copy retains only in-frame clones and omits some. The sample lists around 90,000 clones; about 78% were seen once. Material for sequencing was PBMCs. This clonotype was obtained from a woman aged 35 to 49 in good health and CMV-seronegative. This chain uses TRBV4-3 with TRBJ1-4, with D unclear. Written as DNA, the CDR3 is TGCGCCAGCAGCCAAGATACGGGGGAAAAACTGTTTTTT. Translating gives CASSQDTGEKLFF.